Given below is one TCR beta chain in context. Antigen unknown. The record originates from a study of T cells in localized non-small cell lung cancer. The CDR3 sequence is 13 residues long. Germline assignment: CDR1 SNHLY and CDR2 FYNNEI. The ends were cut back, 6 bases at V and 9 bases at J, with 17 bases in the middle. Clones were sequenced by immunoSEQ multiplex PCR, and TCRdb holds only the in-frame ones, with some missing. Among about 1,000 clones listed, around 25% were seen once. Findings of the study overall: In the blood, greater T cell density corresponded to longer overall survival.

The specimen comprised normal lung tissue next to the tumor, sampled before any cancer treatment. The gene calls are TRBV2 and TRBJ1-1; a weak D match, TRBD1 (6 bases). The TCR originated in a male donor aged 60 or over with stage II squamous cell lung carcinoma. The CDR3 reads CASSASLQGKAFF. CDR3 nucleotides: TGTGCCAGCAGCGCTAGTTTACAGGGAAAAGCTTTCTTT.